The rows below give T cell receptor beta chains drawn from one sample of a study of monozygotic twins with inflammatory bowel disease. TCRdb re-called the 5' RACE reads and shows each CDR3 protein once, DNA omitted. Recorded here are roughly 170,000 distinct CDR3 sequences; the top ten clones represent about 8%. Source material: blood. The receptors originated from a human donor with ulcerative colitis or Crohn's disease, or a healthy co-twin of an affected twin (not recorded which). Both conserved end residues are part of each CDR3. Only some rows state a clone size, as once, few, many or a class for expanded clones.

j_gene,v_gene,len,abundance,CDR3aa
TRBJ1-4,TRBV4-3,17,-,CASSQDRQGLSNEKLFF
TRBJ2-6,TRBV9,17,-,CASSVAGQRSGANVLTF
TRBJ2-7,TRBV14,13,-,CASSPGEWGQQYF
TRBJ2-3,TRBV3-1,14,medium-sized,CASSPGTSVDTQYF
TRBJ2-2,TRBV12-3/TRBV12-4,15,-,CASSFRGSGTGELFF
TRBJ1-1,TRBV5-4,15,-,CASTGVAGENTEAFF
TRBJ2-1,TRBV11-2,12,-,CASSLIGTGEFF
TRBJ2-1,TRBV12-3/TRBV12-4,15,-,CASGGGDLSYNEQFF
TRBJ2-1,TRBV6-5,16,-,CASSQGTGLSYNEQFF
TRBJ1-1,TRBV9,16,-,CASSVGMGGMNTEAFF
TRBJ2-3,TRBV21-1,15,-,CASTTSTNSTDTQYF
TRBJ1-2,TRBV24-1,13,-,CATSAGGGYGYTF
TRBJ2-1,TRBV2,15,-,CASSLTRGSYNEQFF
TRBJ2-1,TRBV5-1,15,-,CASSADGGTYNEQFF
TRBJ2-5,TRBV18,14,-,CASSRPGPQETQYF
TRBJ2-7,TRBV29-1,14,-,CSVAPGQGAYEQYF
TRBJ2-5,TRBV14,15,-,CASSLWDGGEETQYF
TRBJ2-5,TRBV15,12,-,CATSRDQETQYF
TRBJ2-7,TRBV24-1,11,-,CATSDAYEQYF
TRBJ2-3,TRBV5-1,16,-,CASSSTGLAGGDTQYF
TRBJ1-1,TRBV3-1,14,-,CASSTTGANTEAFF
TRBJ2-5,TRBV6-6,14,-,CATSSGRGGETQYF
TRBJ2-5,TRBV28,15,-,CASSLEGSWEETQYF
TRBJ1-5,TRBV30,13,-,CAWSGASNQPQHF
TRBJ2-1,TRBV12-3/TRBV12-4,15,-,CASSSSGDRVNEQFF
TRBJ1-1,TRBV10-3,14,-,CAIMRQTVGTEAFF
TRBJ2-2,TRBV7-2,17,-,CASSTRLSDRGTGELFF
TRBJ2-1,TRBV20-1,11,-,CSVPTIDEQFF
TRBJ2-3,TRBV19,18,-,CASSPYALGLAALDTQYF
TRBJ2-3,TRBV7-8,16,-,CASSLASGRGTDTQYF
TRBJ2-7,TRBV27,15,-,CASSASLAGGYEQYF
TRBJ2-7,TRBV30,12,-,CAWRVNRGLLNF
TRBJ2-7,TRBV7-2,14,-,CASSLSASSYEQYF
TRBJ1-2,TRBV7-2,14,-,CASSLAGQTYGYTF
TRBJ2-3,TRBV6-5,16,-,CASSYRERENTDTQYF
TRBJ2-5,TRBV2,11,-,CASYARLTQYF
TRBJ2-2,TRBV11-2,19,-,CASSFPVTRTSGRAGELLF
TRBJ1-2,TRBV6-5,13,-,CASSYQGSSGYTF
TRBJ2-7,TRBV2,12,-,CASRTHGSVQYF
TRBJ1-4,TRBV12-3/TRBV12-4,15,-,CASSSTGVRSEKLFF
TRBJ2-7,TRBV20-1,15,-,CSAPRKAPSSYEQYF
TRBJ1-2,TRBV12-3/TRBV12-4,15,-,CASSTLGQGNYGYTF
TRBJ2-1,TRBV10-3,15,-,CAIKSSGTSGIEQFF
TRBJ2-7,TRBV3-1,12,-,CASSQDSSEQYF
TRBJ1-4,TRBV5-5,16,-,CASRTGRGPENEKLFF
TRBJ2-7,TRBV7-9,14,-,CASTSPEGNYEQYF
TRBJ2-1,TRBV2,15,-,CASSEAWSSYNEQFF
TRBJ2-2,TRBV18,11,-,CASSGAGELFF
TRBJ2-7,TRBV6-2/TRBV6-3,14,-,CASSYDGVSYEQYF
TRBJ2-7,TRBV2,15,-,CASSPWTGEVGEQYF
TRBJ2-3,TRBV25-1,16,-,CASSEFGSGVTDTQYF
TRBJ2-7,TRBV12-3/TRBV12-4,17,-,CASSFGTASLSSYEQYF
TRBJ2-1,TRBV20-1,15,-,CSARDSGGTYNEQFF
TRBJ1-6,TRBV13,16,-,CASSLGGRPTDSPLHF
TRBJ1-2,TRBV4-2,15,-,CASSPDAEGVYGYTF
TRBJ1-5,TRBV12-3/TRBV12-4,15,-,CASRLGGGGNQPQHF
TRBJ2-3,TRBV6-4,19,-,CASTPPRASGRWGTDTQYF
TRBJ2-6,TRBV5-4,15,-,CASSLFSSGANVLTF
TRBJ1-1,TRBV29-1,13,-,CSVDGTGLLEAFF